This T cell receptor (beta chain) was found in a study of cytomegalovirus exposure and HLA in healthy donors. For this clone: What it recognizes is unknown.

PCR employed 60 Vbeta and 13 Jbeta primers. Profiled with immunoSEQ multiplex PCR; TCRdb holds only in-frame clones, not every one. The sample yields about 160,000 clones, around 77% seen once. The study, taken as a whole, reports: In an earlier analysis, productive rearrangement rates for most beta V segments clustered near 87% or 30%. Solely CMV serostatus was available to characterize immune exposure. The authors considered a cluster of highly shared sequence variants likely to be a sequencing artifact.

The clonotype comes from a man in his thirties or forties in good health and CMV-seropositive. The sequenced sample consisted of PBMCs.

The CDR3 spells CASKTWGGGYTF. CDR3 sequence (DNA): TGTGCCAGTAAAACCTGGGGGGGTGGCTACACCTTC. The genes are TRBV21-1 and TRBJ1-2. TRBV21-1 is classified as a pseudogene. There are 12 residues in the CDR3.